A single sample is the source of the 6 T cell receptor beta chains below, sequenced in a study of T cell repertoires in cytomegalovirus infection. For these TCRs, the target antigens are not known. TCRdb passed the reads through MiXCR, listing each CDR3 protein once. The table has over 250,000 distinct CDR3 sequences, roughly a fifth seen once; the top ten hold approximately 20%. The input for sequencing was cultured PBMCs, taken from culture after CMV antigen stimulation. The receptors were gathered from a human donor in good health (CMV status not recorded). Some clones in this sample may be carry-over from other donors' samples.

This clonotype showed up just a few times. This chain joins TRBV10-3 and TRBJ2-3, with TRBD2 matching over 9 bases. The CDR3 runs 15 residues. CDR1 ENHRY and CDR2 SYGVKD come from the germline V gene. Trimming cost V 4 bases and J 5 bases; bases outside gene matches: 7. The CDR3 loop reads CAISGVAGVEDTQYF. DNA for the CDR3: TGTGCCATCAGTGGTGTAGCGGGAGTAGAAGATACGCAGTATTTT.

This chain links TRBV10-1 with TRBJ2-7, with 10 nucleotides matching TRBD1. J gave up 0 bases and V 3 bases, and 14 bases lay outside the gene matches. The length of the CDR3 is 19 residues. Germline assignment: CDR1 WNHNN and CDR2 SYGVQD (reference sequence). DNA for the CDR3: TGCGCCAGCAGTGAAAGCCGGGACAGGGGTCGGCCCTCCTCCTACGAGCAGTACGTC. This codes for CASSESRDRGRPSSYEQYV.

This clonotype appeared a few times. The chain links TRBV7-2 to TRBJ2-2; D not certain. The germline V gene has CDR1 SGHTA and CDR2 FQGNSA. The CDR3 is made up of 13 amino acids. The V and J ends lost 5 bases and 10 bases respectively, with 14 bases between them. DNA of the CDR3: TGTGCCAGCAGCAGCAACTACCTCCCGGAGCTGTTTTTT. This sequence encodes CASSSNYLPELFF. Based on the CDR3 plus reference TRBV7-2 and TRBJ2-2, the full variable domain is GAGVSQSPSNKVTEKGKDVELRCDPISGHTALYWYRQSLGQGLEFLIYFQGNSAPDKSGLPSDRFSAERTGGSVSTLTIQRTQQEDSAVYLCASSSNYLPELFFGEGSRLTVL.

The rearrangement uses TRBV27 and TRBJ1-2, with TRBD1 identical over 7 bases. The germline gives CDR1 MNHEY, CDR2 SMNVEV (reference sequence). CDR3 size: 15 residues. V was pared by 6 bases and J by 0 bases, with 7 bases of the junction left unmatched. CDR3 DNA sequence: TGTGCCAGCAGCGCCCAGCAGGGGGCTAACTATGGCTACACCTTC. It yields the protein CASSAQQGANYGYTF.

J is TRBJ1-1 and V is TRBV29-1; D is ambiguous. Germline CDR1 SQVTM, CDR2 ANQGSEA. This CDR3 has 14 residues. With 7 bases removed from V and 1 base from J, the gap between germline ends came to 16 bases. CDR3 nucleotide sequence: TGCAGCGGTTATTTACCCAATAAGAACACTGAAGCTTTCTTT. Translating gives CSGYLPNKNTEAFF.

The rearrangement links TRBV24-1 to TRBJ2-1; 12 positions match TRBD2. V lost 5 bases and J lost 6; bases outside the gene matches: 10. The CDR3 consists of 17 residues. CDR1 and CDR2 (germline): KGHDR, SFDVKD. CDR3 sequence: CATSGSHGTSGSNEQFF. Here the CDR3 DNA reads TGTGCCACCAGTGGGAGCCACGGGACTAGCGGGTCCAATGAGCAGTTCTTC.